The rows below give T cell receptor beta chains drawn from one sample of a study of vaccination effects on CD4 cells after COVID-19. Antigen specificity for these receptors is unknown. Assay used: immunoSEQ multiplex PCR; TCRdb lists only in-frame clones, some missing. The sample records approximately 70,000 clones, about 81% being singletons. Sequences were derived from CD4+ T cells from PBMCs cultured with HCoV-229E spike peptides, sampled after COVID-19 vaccination. These receptors were obtained from a human donor who received a COVID-19 vaccine. CDR3s include the opening cysteine and the closing phenylalanine or tryptophan. The D gene is left open where the match is weak.

length: 13; V: TRBV4-1; J: TRBJ1-5; D: .; DNA: TGCGCCAGCAGCCAGGGGAAGCGGCAGCCCCAGCATTTT; CDR3: CASSQGKRQPQHF
length: 16; V: TRBV3-1/TRBV3-2; J: TRBJ1-3; D: .; DNA: TGTGCCAGCAGCCAAGGAACAGGGATAACTGGAAACACCATATATTTT; CDR3: CASSQGTGITGNTIYF
length: 14; V: TRBV28; J: TRBJ1-1; D: TRBD1; DNA: TGTGCCAGCAGTTTACTCCGGGACAGACCTGAATCTTTCTTT; CDR3: CASSLLRDRPESFF
length: 14; V: TRBV7-9; J: TRBJ1-4; D: .; DNA: TGTGCCAGCAGCTCTGGGGGCGGGAGTGAAAAACTGTTTTTT; CDR3: CASSSGGGSEKLFF
length: 13; V: TRBV30; J: TRBJ2-5; D: .; DNA: TGTGCCTGGAGTGTTGGTGCAGAAGAGACCCAGTACTTC; CDR3: CAWSVGAEETQYF
length: 15; V: TRBV7-2; J: TRBJ2-3; D: .; DNA: TGTGCCAGCAGGTCGGACTCCCGGCGGGGAGATACGCAGTATTTT; CDR3: CASRSDSRRGDTQYF
length: 16; V: TRBV28; J: TRBJ2-4; D: TRBD1; DNA: TGTGCCAGCACCGGGACAGGGATCGGAGCCAAAAACATTCAGTACTTC; CDR3: CASTGTGIGAKNIQYF
length: 14; V: TRBV14; J: TRBJ1-1; D: .; DNA: TGTGCCAGCAGCCAATATGGCCCGAACACTGAAGCTTTCTTT; CDR3: CASSQYGPNTEAFF
length: 14; V: TRBV5-6; J: TRBJ2-5; D: .; DNA: TGTGCCAGCAGCTTGGTAAAAGGGAAAGAGACCCAGTACTTC; CDR3: CASSLVKGKETQYF
length: 16; V: TRBV28; J: TRBJ2-5; D: TRBD1; DNA: TGTGCCAGCAGCCGGGGACAGGGGGCTTTGGAAGAGACCCAGTACTTC; CDR3: CASSRGQGALEETQYF
length: 13; V: TRBV19; J: TRBJ1-2; D: .; DNA: TGTGCCAGTAATTTATGGGGAAACTATGGCTACACCTTC; CDR3: CASNLWGNYGYTF
length: 16; V: TRBV28; J: TRBJ1-5; D: .; DNA: TGTGCCAGCAGTCCGATAGGCAGAGCCTCCAATCAGCCCCAGCATTTT; CDR3: CASSPIGRASNQPQHF
length: 14; V: TRBV7-9; J: TRBJ1-6; D: TRBD1; DNA: TGTGCCAGCAGCCTCAACAGGGGGGATTCACCCCTCCACTTT; CDR3: CASSLNRGDSPLHF
length: 16; V: TRBV4-2; J: TRBJ2-5; D: TRBD1; DNA: TGTGCCAGCAGCCGTCTCCGGACAGGGCGGCGGGAGACCCAGTACTTC; CDR3: CASSRLRTGRRETQYF
length: 12; V: TRBV10-3; J: TRBJ1-1; D: .; DNA: TGTGCCATCAGTGAGACAGGAGCCGAAGCTTTCTTT; CDR3: CAISETGAEAFF